The next 23 T cell receptor beta chains were all read from a single sample in a study of CD8+ T cells in alopecia areata. Stated treatment: oral pan-JAK inhibitor, 5-10 mg twice daily. Sequencing used cDNA as its template, made by extracting RNA and reverse transcribing it. The assay was immunoSEQ multiplex PCR, and TCRdb's table has in-frame clones only and misses some. The sample lists 90,000 to 120,000 clones, 65% to 85% occurring once. This specimen was CD8+ T cells sorted from blood, taken at week 24, from a patient treated with tofacitinib. The receptors come from a human donor with alopecia areata.

V and J are TRBV30 and TRBJ2-5, with D tentatively TRBD1 (6 bases). The J call may not be correct, given that the DNA end is closer to TRBJ2-7. The CDR3 runs to 14 residues. CDR1 is GTSNPN, CDR2 SVGIG, per germline (reference sequence). The CDR3 region is CAWSLGQANYEQYF. The DNA of the CDR3 is TGTGCCTGGAGTTTGGGACAAGCCAACTACGAGCAGTACTTC.

This clone was picked up a small number of times. The rearrangement links TRBV29-1 to TRBJ2-1; D call uncertain. Trimming removed 4 bases at V and 10 bases at J, with 8 bases between. The germline CDR1 and CDR2 sequences are SQVTM and ANQGSEA. The length of the CDR3 is 10 residues. DNA for the CDR3: TGCAGCGTTGTAACTATCGAGCAGTTCTTC. Translated: CSVVTIEQFF.

V is TRBV5-6 and J is TRBJ2-5, with 8 bases lining up with TRBD1. Germline CDR1 and CDR2: SGHDT and YYEEEE. The CDR3 is made up of 14 amino acids. V dropped 0 bases and J dropped 4; count of bases not matched to a gene: 2. This chain's CDR3 is CASSLATGVETQYF. The CDR3 DNA reads TGTGCCAGCAGCTTGGCGACAGGGGTAGAGACCCAGTACTTC.

Regarding this clone: Within the sample, other DNA sequences also encode this same CDR3. J is TRBJ2-7 and V is TRBV7-9; D unresolved. The germline CDR1 and CDR2 sequences are SEHNR and FQNEAQ (reference sequence). There are 12 residues in the CDR3. The V end was cut by 1 base, the J end by 3 bases, with 4 bases between. Written as DNA, the CDR3 is TGTGCCAGCAGCTTAGGAGACTACGAGCAGTACTTC. It encodes CASSLGDYEQYF.

This clone was observed a handful of times. This chain links TRBV19 with TRBJ1-2, with D possibly matching TRBD1 (5 bases). The CDR3 sequence is 11 residues long. From germline, CDR1 is LNHDA and CDR2 SQIVND (reference sequence). Trimming cost V 6 bases and J 7 bases, with 9 bases left between them. The CDR3: CASSQGLGYTF. The CDR3 bases are TGTGCCAGTAGCCAGGGTCTTGGCTACACCTTC.

V usage is TRBV7-9 and J usage is TRBJ2-7; 8 nucleotides align to TRBD1. CDR1 and CDR2 (germline): SEHNR, FQNEAQ (reference sequence). V shed 4 bases and J 4 bases; nucleotides not matched to a gene: 9. The length of the CDR3 is 15 residues. For the CDR3, the DNA is TGTGCCAGCAGCTCCGCCGGACAGGGTTTGTACGAGCAGTACTTC. Its protein product is CASSSAGQGLYEQYF.

This clone was seen once. This chain links TRBV27 with TRBJ2-5; D may correspond to TRBD1 or TRBD2 (5 bases each). The CDR3 length is 11 residues. CDR1 and CDR2 (germline): MNHEY, SMNVEV (reference sequence). V lost 3 bases to trimming and J lost 7 bases, with 6 bases between them. In DNA, the CDR3 is TGTGCCAGCAGTTTTGGGGGGACCCAGTACTTC. Amino acid sequence: CASSFGGTQYF.

The chain couples TRBV27 to TRBJ1-2; a weak D match, TRBD1 (6 bases). This CDR3 spans 13 amino acids. CDR1 MNHEY and CDR2 SMNVEV come from the germline V gene (reference sequence). V lost 9 bases and J lost 7, with 18 bases in between. The CDR3: CASARGAAFGYTF. CDR3 DNA: TGTGCCAGTGCGAGGGGGGCTGCATTTGGCTACACCTTC.

The chain employs TRBV10-3 and TRBJ2-3; 7 bases are shared with TRBD2. CDR3 size: 14 residues. Germline loops: CDR1 ENHRY, CDR2 SYGVKD. V lost 10 bases, J lost 6 bases, and 13 bases stayed unmatched. CDR3 protein: CATWTSLIEDTQYF. The CDR3 DNA reads as TGTGCCACCTGGACTAGTTTAATTGAGGATACGCAGTATTTT.

The rearrangement uses TRBV7-9 and TRBJ2-3; D is undetermined. The V gene lost 2 bases and the J gene lost 0 bases, with 6 bases spanning the gap. This CDR3 spans 14 amino acids. The germline CDR1 and CDR2 sequences are SEHNR and FQNEAQ (reference sequence). CDR3 in amino acids: CASSLSRSTDTQYF. CDR3 DNA sequence: TGTGCCAGCAGCTTAAGCAGGAGCACAGATACGCAGTATTTT.

The J gene is TRBJ2-7, the V gene TRBV2; D remains ambiguous. V lost 7 bases and J lost 0, with 7 bases in between. This CDR3 comprises 12 residues. The V gene's germline CDR1 is SNHLY and CDR2 FYNNEI. DNA of the CDR3: TGTGCCAGCATGGCTGGCTCCTACGAGCAGTACTTC. Encoded protein: CASMAGSYEQYF.

The chain is built from TRBV29-1 and TRBJ2-1; 7 bases match TRBD2. Germline V gene data show CDR1 as SQVTM and CDR2 as ANQGSEA. This CDR3 is 18 amino acids long. The V segment lost 2 bases and the J segment 9 bases; nucleotides outside the gene matches: 22. The CDR3 coding sequence is TGCAGCGTTGAAATGGTCACTAGCGCCACGCTGGGTCTCGGTGAGCAGTTCTTC. This gives the protein CSVEMVTSATLGLGEQFF.

This clone was picked up a small number of times. The gene calls are TRBV14 and TRBJ2-7; the D gene is possibly TRBD2 (5 bases). Germline CDR1 SGHDN, CDR2 FVKESK. This CDR3 spans 14 amino acids. Trimming removed 4 bases from V and 1 base from J, with 11 bases in between. CDR3 in amino acids: CASSPTGSSYEQYF. As DNA, the CDR3 is TGTGCCAGCAGCCCTACGGGGTCATCCTACGAGCAGTACTTC.

V usage is TRBV5-4 and J usage is TRBJ1-5; D perhaps matches TRBD1 (5 bases). The germline V gene has CDR1 SGHNT and CDR2 YYREEE (reference sequence). The CDR3 is 13 amino acids. V was cut by 2 bases and J by 7 bases, with 10 bases left in between. This CDR3 reads CASSFEGRQPQHF. The CDR3 DNA reads as TGTGCCAGCAGCTTCGAGGGGCGACAGCCCCAGCATTTT.

This chain links TRBV4-2 with TRBJ2-4; D is unclear. Deletions cut 2 bases from V and 0 bases from J, with 11 bases between. In germline, CDR1 is LGHNA, CDR2 YNFKEQ. The CDR3 covers 16 residues. The CDR3 DNA reads TGTGCCAGCAGCCAAAGGCAGGCCCTAGCCAAAAACATTCAGTACTTC. Translating gives CASSQRQALAKNIQYF.

The V and J genes are TRBV7-6 and TRBJ2-1; D is perhaps TRBD2 (6 bases). The germline gives CDR1 SGHVS, CDR2 FNYEAQ. This CDR3 comprises 12 residues. Trimming cost V 5 bases and J 7 bases, with 9 bases left between them. The CDR3 DNA reads as TGTGCCAGCAGCCCCGCGGGAAATGAGCAGTTCTTC. Translating it yields CASSPAGNEQFF.

The chain uses TRBV4-3 and TRBJ2-5; TRBD1 aligns across 9 bases. CDR3 length: 15 amino acids. Germline V gene data show CDR1 as LGHNA and CDR2 as YSLEER. V was pared by 0 bases and J by 2 bases, with 1 base of the junction left unmatched. CDR3 DNA: TGCGCCAGCAGCCAAGACGGGACAGGGCAAGAGACCCAGTACTTC. Translated, it gives CASSQDGTGQETQYF.

The V and J genes are TRBV14 and TRBJ2-1; a weak D match, TRBD2 (7 bases). Germline V gives CDR1 SGHDN, CDR2 FVKESK. With 0 bases removed from V and 5 bases from J, the gap between germline ends came to 20 bases. The CDR3 is made up of 18 amino acids. The CDR3 reads CASSQDSLRGALHNEQFF. The CDR3 DNA is TGTGCCAGCAGCCAAGACTCCCTCCGGGGGGCTCTCCACAATGAGCAGTTCTTC.

V is TRBV7-6 and J is TRBJ1-2, with a weak D call TRBD1 (6 bases). The CDR3 is 17 residues long. Trimming removed 0 bases from V and 1 base from J, with 15 bases in between. Looked up from germline, CDR1 is SGHVS and CDR2 is FNYEAQ. As DNA, the CDR3 is TGTGCCAGCAGCTTAGCCCGCTACAGGGAAGTTAACTATGGCTACACCTTC. It translates to CASSLARYREVNYGYTF.

The chain joins TRBV11-2 to TRBJ2-5; D possibly corresponds to TRBD1 (6 bases). CDR1 and CDR2 from the germline V gene are SGHAT and FQNNGV. CDR3 length equals 16 residues. The ends were cut back, 0 bases at V and 2 bases at J, with 13 bases in the middle. The DNA for the CDR3 is TGTGCCAGCAGCTTAGAAGGGGGTGGGTGGCAAGAGACCCAGTACTTC. It translates to CASSLEGGGWQETQYF.

This clone was observed a single time. This chain links TRBV7-9 with TRBJ2-1, with 7 bases that match TRBD1. CDR3 length: 13 residues. V trimming: 5 bases; J trimming: 7 bases; junction bases outside the gene matches: 5. In germline, CDR1 is SEHNR, CDR2 FQNEAQ (reference sequence). CDR3 bases: TGTGCCAGCAGCCTCAAACAGGGGAATGAGCAGTTCTTC. This encodes CASSLKQGNEQFF.

V usage is TRBV10-3 and J usage is TRBJ1-5, with a possible D match to TRBD1 (5 bases). From germline, CDR1 is ENHRY and CDR2 SYGVKD. V gave up 3 bases and J gave up 1 base, with 19 bases separating them. The CDR3 has 18 residues. CDR3 in DNA: TGTGCCATCAGTGATGGGTGGGCAGGGAGAGGGAGCAATCAGCCCCAGCATTTT. Translating gives CAISDGWAGRGSNQPQHF.

This clone showed up just a few times. CDR3 sequence reads: CASSSGLVGPTDTQYF. For the CDR3, the DNA is TGTGCCAGCAGTTCCGGACTAGTAGGTCCCACAGATACGCAGTATTTT. This chain connects TRBV6-5 to TRBJ2-3, with 7 bases lining up with TRBD2. V dropped 4 bases and J dropped 2; count of bases not matched to a gene: 9. Germline values: CDR1 MNHEY, CDR2 SVGAGI. CDR3 length: 16 amino acids.